This T cell receptor beta chain was sequenced in a study of technical replicates of blood from a few donors (dated by TCRdb to about 2017). Regarding this clone: The target of this receptor is not known. No qualities accompany the bases; no much larger clone lies one base away.

Libraries were made using the immunoSEQ multiplex PCR assay. What TCRdb holds here is the immuneACCESS table cut down to in-frame rearrangements. Part of the clones is not present; checked against another copy, under half of the missing clones reflect an unresolved V gene, and the others are unexplained. The sample records around 80,000 clones, 95% to 98% of which are singletons. Approximately 0.14% of the sample is taken by the ten largest. The receptor was derived from a human donor in good health. The specimen sequenced was T cells isolated from PBMCs.

This receptor carries the CDR3 CASSHQGGRYNEQFF. The nucleotides are TGCGCCAGCAGCCACCAGGGGGGACGGTACAATGAGCAGTTCTTC. The chain joins TRBV4-1 to TRBJ2-1; TRBD1 is a possible D gene, resting on 7 matching bases. As encoded in the germline V gene, CDR1 is MGHRA while CDR2 is YSYEKL. V and J lose 3 bases and 4 bases, and a span of 13 bases separates them. The CDR3 holds 15 amino acids from the cysteine to the phenylalanine. The sequence is cut down to CDR3 DNA, 45 bases in frame from base 1.